These T cell receptor beta chains were read from a single sample in a study of blood T cell repertoires in COVID-19. Sequencing used immunoSEQ multiplex PCR; TCRdb keeps in-frame clones, though not all of them. The profile shows about 150,000 clones, around three quarters of them singletons. Sequencing was performed on peripheral blood. Every receptor here comes from a man older than 75 with acute or convalescent COVID-19. Each CDR3 is given with its conserved first and last residue. The D gene is left open where the match is weak. The size entry is marked missing in some rows and otherwise reads once, few, many or a size class.

CDR3 length,clone size,J gene,D gene,V gene,CDR3 DNA,CDR3 protein
13,NA,TRBJ2-7,TRBD2,TRBV7-2,TGTGCCAGCAACCGCGGGACTAGCTACGAGCAGTACTTC,CASNRGTSYEQYF
19,NA,TRBJ2-6,NA,TRBV7-6,TGTGCCAGCAGCTTAGAACCCGCGAGGAGGTCCCCTGGGGCCAACGTCCTGACTTTC,CASSLEPARRSPGANVLTF
15,NA,TRBJ1-5,TRBD1,TRBV28,TGTGCCAGCAGGGGAGGACAGGGAAAAATCAAGCCCCAGCATTTT,CASRGGQGKIKPQHF
15,once,TRBJ2-1,NA,TRBV9,TGTGCCAGCAGCGTAGCCGACGGGGCCTACAATGAGCAGTTCTTC,CASSVADGAYNEQFF
18,few,TRBJ1-2,NA,TRBV9,TGTGCCAGCAGCCTCTTCGTCCCGGGACAAGATATGCACTATGGCTACACCTTC,CASSLFVPGQDMHYGYTF
13,NA,TRBJ1-4,TRBD1,TRBV3-1/TRBV3-2,TGTGCCAGCGGGGACAGGGGTGTAGGGAAACTGTTTTTT,CASGDRGVGKLFF
13,NA,TRBJ1-1,TRBD1,TRBV2,TGTGCCAGCAGGAGACAGGGAGGCACTGAAGCTTTCTTT,CASRRQGGTEAFF
15,NA,TRBJ2-5,TRBD1,TRBV7-6,TGTGCCAGCAGCTTAGGTTGGACAGGGGGCGAGACCCAGTACTTC,CASSLGWTGGETQYF
13,once,TRBJ2-2,NA,TRBV24-1,TGTGCCACATCGGACAGAGCTACCGGGGAGCTGTTTTTT,CATSDRATGELFF
16,few,TRBJ2-1,TRBD1,TRBV11-2,TGTGCCAGCAGTCTGGCGGGGACAGGGATTTGGAATGAGCAGTTCTTC,CASSLAGTGIWNEQFF
13,few,TRBJ1-6,NA,TRBV30,TGTGCCTGGAAGACAGAGGAGTATTCACCCCTCCACTTT,CAWKTEEYSPLHF
16,NA,TRBJ2-3,NA,TRBV15,TGTGCCACCAGCAGAGTTGCAGCAGGGAAGGATTATACGCAGTATTTT,CATSRVAAGKDYTQYF
16,NA,TRBJ2-3,TRBD2,TRBV7-2,TGTGCCAGCAGCTTAGAACTAGCGGGGCTGGGGGATACGCAGTATTTT,CASSLELAGLGDTQYF
15,few,TRBJ2-5,NA,TRBV27,TGTGCCAGCAGTTTCGCGGCGGGGCCTCAAGAGACCCAGTACTTC,CASSFAAGPQETQYF
14,once,TRBJ1-5,NA,TRBV6-1,TGTGCCAGCAGTGAATCAGGGTCGGATCAGCCCCAGCATTTT,CASSESGSDQPQHF
14,few,TRBJ1-5,NA,TRBV2,TGTGCCAGCAGTGAGAATACGGTTAATCAGCCCCAGCATTTT,CASSENTVNQPQHF
15,NA,TRBJ1-1,TRBD1,TRBV10-2,TGCGCCAGCAGTGGGTCGACAGGGGGAGGGACTGAAGCTTTCTTT,CASSGSTGGGTEAFF
15,NA,TRBJ1-5,NA,TRBV5-1,TGCGCCAGCAGCATGGACAACTATAGCAATCAGCCCCAGCATTTT,CASSMDNYSNQPQHF
14,NA,TRBJ1-1,TRBD1,TRBV29-1,TGCAGCGGTGACAGGCAGGGGGGCAACACTGAAGCTTTCTTT,CSGDRQGGNTEAFF
17,NA,TRBJ2-2,TRBD1,TRBV7-2,TGTGCCAGCAAAACGGTGACAGGGTCCACGGGCACCGGGGAGCTGTTTTTT,CASKTVTGSTGTGELFF
14,NA,TRBJ1-2,TRBD1,TRBV6-5,TGTGCCAGCAGCCGGACAGGAACAAACTATGGCTACACCTTC,CASSRTGTNYGYTF
17,once,TRBJ2-3,NA,TRBV7-3,TGTGCCAGCAGCCCTACCGGTGGACGGGGGAACACAGATACGCAGTATTTT,CASSPTGGRGNTDTQYF
20,NA,TRBJ2-2,TRBD2,TRBV4-2,TGTGCCAGCCGCCGTTCCTCCGGGACTAGCGGGGGGGGGTACACCGGGGAGCTGTTTTTT,CASRRSSGTSGGGYTGELFF
13,NA,TRBJ2-1,TRBD2,TRBV29-1,TGCAGCGTTGCTAGCGGGGGTAACATTGAGCAGTTCTTC,CSVASGGNIEQFF
16,NA,TRBJ1-1,TRBD1,TRBV3-1/TRBV3-2,TGTGCCAGCAGCCTTCTCCTGGGACAGGGGAGCACTGAAGCTTTCTTT,CASSLLLGQGSTEAFF
14,NA,TRBJ1-4,NA,TRBV5-6,TGTGCCAGCAGCCTTCGGTCTGAGGGTGAAAAACTGTTTTTT,CASSLRSEGEKLFF
17,NA,TRBJ2-2,TRBD2,TRBV3-1/TRBV3-2,TGTGCCAGCAGCCAAGATCCGACTAGCTATCCCACCGGGGAGCTGTTTTTT,CASSQDPTSYPTGELFF
16,NA,TRBJ2-3,NA,TRBV11-3,TGTGCCAGCAGCTTAGGGAGCGGAACTAGCACAGATACGCAGTATTTT,CASSLGSGTSTDTQYF
14,NA,TRBJ1-1,TRBD1,TRBV27,TGTGCCAGCAGCTACTATACAGGGGTAACTGAAGCTTTCTTT,CASSYYTGVTEAFF
13,NA,TRBJ2-5,TRBD2,TRBV14,TGTGCCAGCAGCCAAGTCGGGAGGGAGACCCAGTACTTC,CASSQVGRETQYF
14,NA,TRBJ2-3,TRBD2,TRBV5-1,TGCGCCAGCAGCTTGGAGGCGGGAGTAGATACGCAGTATTTT,CASSLEAGVDTQYF
11,few,TRBJ2-1,NA,TRBV11-3,TGTGCCAGCAGCGAGATCTATGAGCAGTTCTTC,CASSEIYEQFF
13,once,TRBJ2-5,NA,TRBV18,TGTGCCAGCCAACGGGGAGCCGAAGAGACCCAGTACTTC,CASQRGAEETQYF
12,NA,TRBJ1-1,TRBD1,TRBV6-5,TGTGCCAGCAGAACAGGGGAGGCGAAAGCTTTCTTT,CASRTGEAKAFF
14,NA,TRBJ1-2,TRBD1,TRBV5-1,TGCGCCAGCAGCTTCAACAGGGGGCAAGAAGGCTACACCTTC,CASSFNRGQEGYTF
13,NA,TRBJ2-1,TRBD1,TRBV5-1,TGCGCCAGCAGCTTGGGACCAGGGGGTGAGCAGTTCTTC,CASSLGPGGEQFF
15,NA,TRBJ2-3,TRBD1,TRBV5-1,TGCGCCAGCAGCTTTGGACAGGGGGCCCCAGATACGCAGTATTTT,CASSFGQGAPDTQYF
15,NA,TRBJ1-2,TRBD1,TRBV28,TGTGCCAGCAGTTCCCGGGACAGGGCCCTTTATGGCTACACCTTC,CASSSRDRALYGYTF
15,NA,TRBJ1-4,NA,TRBV18,TGTGCCAGCTCACCTCAGGGGTTTGTAGGTGAAAAACTGTTTTTT,CASSPQGFVGEKLFF
13,NA,TRBJ1-1,NA,TRBV7-6,TGTGCCAGCAGCTTTTCGGGGGTCACTGAAGCTTTCTTT,CASSFSGVTEAFF
15,once,TRBJ2-7,NA,TRBV18,TGTGCCAGCTCACCCCCAGGCAGGGGTGCCTACGAGCAGTACTTC,CASSPPGRGAYEQYF
14,NA,TRBJ2-1,TRBD2,TRBV10-3,TGTGCCATCAGTGGAATAGCGGGGAGCAATGAGCAGTTCTTC,CAISGIAGSNEQFF
15,once,TRBJ2-1,TRBD2,TRBV5-1,TGCGCCAGCAGCTCGGGGGGGACTTCCTACAATGAGCAGTTCTTC,CASSSGGTSYNEQFF
14,NA,TRBJ2-3,NA,TRBV28,TGTGCCAGCAGTTTACATGGACTGGGGAATACGCAGTATTTT,CASSLHGLGNTQYF
15,NA,TRBJ1-6,NA,TRBV10-1,TGCGCCAGTTCTCGGCCGAAGACTTATAATTCACCCCTCCACTTT,CASSRPKTYNSPLHF
14,NA,TRBJ2-7,NA,TRBV5-1,TGCGCCAGCAGCTTGGGGACAACTGACTCGGGGCAGTACTTC,CASSLGTTDSGQYF
14,NA,TRBJ2-5,NA,TRBV27,TGTGCCAGCAGTTTCACAGGGTCTCAAGAGACCCAGTACTTC,CASSFTGSQETQYF
16,NA,TRBJ1-2,TRBD1,TRBV4-1,TGCGCCAGCAGCCAAGTGGGGCGTACAGGGGACTATGGCTACACCTTC,CASSQVGRTGDYGYTF
15,NA,TRBJ2-2,TRBD1,TRBV11-2,TGTGCCAGCAGCCGGGGACAGGGGAACACCGGGGAGCTGTTTTTT,CASSRGQGNTGELFF